The source of this T cell receptor (beta chain) is a study of blood T cell repertoires in COVID-19. Sequencing used immunoSEQ multiplex PCR; TCRdb keeps in-frame clones, though not all of them. The table lists about 200,000 clones, roughly 89% of them singletons. This CDR3 is 15 amino acids long. This clonotype was sampled from a woman aged 25 to 39 who had been exposed to COVID-19. The chain couples TRBV21-1 to TRBJ1-1; whether TRBD1, the table's D call, matches the DNA was not checked. TRBV21-1 is labeled a pseudogene. Sample: PBMCs or T cells enriched from blood (not recorded which). In DNA, the CDR3 is TGTGCCAGCAGCAAACACAGGGAAAGGAACACTGAAGCTTTCTTT. Translation gives CASSKHRERNTEAFF.